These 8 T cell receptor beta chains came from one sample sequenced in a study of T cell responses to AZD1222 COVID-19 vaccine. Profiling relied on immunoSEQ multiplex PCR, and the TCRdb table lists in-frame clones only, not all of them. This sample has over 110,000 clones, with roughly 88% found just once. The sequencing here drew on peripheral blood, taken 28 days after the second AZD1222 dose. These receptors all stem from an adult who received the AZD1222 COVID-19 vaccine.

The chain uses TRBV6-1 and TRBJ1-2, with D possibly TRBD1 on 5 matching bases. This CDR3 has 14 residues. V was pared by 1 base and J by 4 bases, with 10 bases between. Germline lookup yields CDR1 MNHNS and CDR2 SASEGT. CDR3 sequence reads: CASSEGGKPYGYTF. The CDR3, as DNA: TGTGCCAGCAGTGAAGGGGGCAAACCCTATGGCTACACCTTC.

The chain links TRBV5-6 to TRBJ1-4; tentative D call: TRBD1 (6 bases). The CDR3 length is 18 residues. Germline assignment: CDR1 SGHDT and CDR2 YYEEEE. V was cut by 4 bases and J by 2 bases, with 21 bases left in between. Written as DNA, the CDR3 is TGTGCCAGCAGCAAAGCCGGGACACACAGAACCACTAATGAAAAACTGTTTTTT. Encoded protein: CASSKAGTHRTTNEKLFF.

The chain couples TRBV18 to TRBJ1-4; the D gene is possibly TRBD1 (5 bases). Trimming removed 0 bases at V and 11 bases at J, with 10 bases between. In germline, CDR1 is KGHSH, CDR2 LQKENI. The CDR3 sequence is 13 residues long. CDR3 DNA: TGTGCCAGCTCACCACCGGGGGACTACAAACTGTTTTTT. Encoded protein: CASSPPGDYKLFF.

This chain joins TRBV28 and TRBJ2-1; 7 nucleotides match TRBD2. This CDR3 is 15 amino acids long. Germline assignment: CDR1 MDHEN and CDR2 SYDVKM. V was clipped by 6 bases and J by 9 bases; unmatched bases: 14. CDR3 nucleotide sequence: TGTGCCAGCAGCACCGCGGCGGCTAGCGGCACTGAGCAGTTCTTC. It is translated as CASSTAAASGTEQFF.

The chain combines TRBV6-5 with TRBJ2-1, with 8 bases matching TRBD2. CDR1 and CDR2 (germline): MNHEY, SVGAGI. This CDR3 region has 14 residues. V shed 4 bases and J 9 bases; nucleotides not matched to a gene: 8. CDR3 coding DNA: TGTGCCAGCAGTTCTATTCGGGAGGGGGGTGAGCAGTTCTTC. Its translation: CASSSIREGGEQFF.

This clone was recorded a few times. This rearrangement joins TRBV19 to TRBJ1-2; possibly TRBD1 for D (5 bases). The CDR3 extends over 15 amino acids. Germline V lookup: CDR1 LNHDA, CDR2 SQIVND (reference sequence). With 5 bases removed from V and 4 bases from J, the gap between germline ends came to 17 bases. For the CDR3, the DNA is TGTGCCAGTAGTGAAATGCAGGGTCAGTTCTATGGCTACACCTTC. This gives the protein CASSEMQGQFYGYTF.

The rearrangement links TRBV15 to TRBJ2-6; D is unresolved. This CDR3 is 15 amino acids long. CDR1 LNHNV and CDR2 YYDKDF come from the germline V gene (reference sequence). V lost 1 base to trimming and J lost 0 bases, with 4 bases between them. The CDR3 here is CATSRAGSGANVLTF. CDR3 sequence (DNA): TGTGCCACCAGCAGAGCAGGCTCTGGGGCCAACGTCCTGACTTTC.

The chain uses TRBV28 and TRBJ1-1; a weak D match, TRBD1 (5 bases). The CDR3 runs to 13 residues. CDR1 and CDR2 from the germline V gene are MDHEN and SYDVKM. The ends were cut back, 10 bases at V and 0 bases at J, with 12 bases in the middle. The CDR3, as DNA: TGTGCCACCGGGGCGTGGATGAACACTGAAGCTTTCTTT. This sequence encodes CATGAWMNTEAFF.